This TCR beta chain was identified in a study of OX40 agonist ivuxolimab in advanced cancers. About the study as a whole: The costimulatory receptor OX40 (CD134) was targeted by ivuxolimab, a fully human IgG2 agonistic monoclonal antibody. Intravenous ivuxolimab was administered to patients every 2 weeks at six dose levels: 0.01, 0.1, 0.3, 1.5, 3 and 10 mg/kg. Among the roughly 52 dose-escalation patients, some 19 had hepatocellular carcinoma, about 15 melanoma, 9 renal cell carcinoma and 9 head and neck cancer. A male proportion of nearly 85% and a mean age of 60 years, ranging from 23 to 79, were recorded for the dose-escalation cohort. Patients were allowed to have had prior anti-PD-1, anti-PD-L1 or anti-CTLA-4 therapy, and 30% to 40% of the dose-escalation patients had been treated with checkpoint inhibitors. Partial responses occurred in three dose-escalation patients, of whom one had hepatocellular carcinoma and two had cutaneous melanoma. The point of sequencing TCRbeta in the periphery was to test whether ivuxolimab changed TCR sequence diversity and drove clonal T-cell expansion. The paper covers the monotherapy dose-escalation part of the phase I ivuxolimab trial, which included N of about 56 patients.

Findings and caveats that apply to the study as a whole: After ivuxolimab, expanded clones were on average more numerous among CD8+ T cells than among CD4+ T cells. In the 0.1-3.0 mg/kg groups, partial responders had among the lowest normalized peripheral clonal expansion, particularly in CD8+ T cells. The antigen specificity of the peripheral T cells that underwent clonal expansion was not determined. Clonal expansion of both CD4+ and CD8+ blood T cells was observed from baseline to week 6 at doses 0.1 to 3.0 mg/kg. Low levels of normalized T-cell clonal expansion were also seen in some patients who did not respond.

On this clone: Its target antigen remains unknown. No much larger clone is present one base from it, and per-base qualities are unavailable.

Genomic DNA was isolated from the sorted cells so that the TCRbeta CDR3 region could be sequenced. The immunoSEQ Assay was used to sequence the TCRbeta CDR3 regions. TCRdb took over this immuneACCESS table, retaining in-frame rearrangements with V and J assigned. Such tables are incomplete; in checked studies, under half of the missing clones stem from an unresolved V gene, and the remainder is unexplained. The sample data list 13,000 to 15,000 clones, and over 60% of these were observed just once. The ten largest clonotypes hold under 35% of the sample. The trial excluded patients who had a history of autoimmune disease or who were on systemic immunosuppression. In every dose cohort, peripheral blood was drawn for TCR sequencing at baseline, cycle 4 day 1, and cycle 7 day 1. Samples came from an open-label, multicenter, first-in-human phase I dose-escalation trial of ivuxolimab. Adults with locally advanced or metastatic melanoma, renal cell, hepatocellular, or head and neck squamous cell carcinoma were enrolled in the trial. Before TCR sequencing, CD4+ T cells and CD8+ T cells from peripheral blood were sorted into separate populations.

V is pared back by 6 bases and J by 5 bases, with 19 bases lying between the germline termini. Spanning cysteine to phenylalanine, the CDR3 consists of 14 amino acids. The retained sequence is limited to the CDR3, 42 bases, with the frame set at the first base. The CDR1 and CDR2 encoded by the germline V gene (reference sequence) are GTSNPN and SVGIG. The sample was CD4+ or CD8+ T cells sorted from blood, taken in a trial of the OX40 agonist ivuxolimab. This receptor was taken from an adult with an advanced solid tumor such as melanoma, head and neck, liver or kidney cancer. The sequence joins TRBV30 to TRBJ2-5; tentative D gene TRBD2, with 6 bases matching. The base sequence is TGTGCCTGCCACCACGGGGGATCACAGGAGACCCAGTACTTC. Its protein reads: CACHHGGSQETQYF.